This is a list of T cell receptor beta chains from one sample in a study of T cells in Graves' hyperthyroidism and ophthalmopathy. Via MiXCR, TCRdb re-called the multiplex PCR reads, giving one row per CDR3 protein. The table has 490,000 or so distinct CDR3 sequences, 20% to 25% seen once. Sequenced sample: blood. All receptors derive from a woman in her seventies with Graves' ophthalmopathy. Each CDR3 is given with its conserved first and last residue. D genes are given only for firm matches. Not all rows give a size; the values are once, few, many and, for expanded clones, a class.

abundance | d_gene | j_gene | v_gene | CDR3aa | CDR3nt
- | - | TRBJ1-2 | TRBV9 | CASSVGKDTQGYTF | TGTGCCAGCAGCGTGGGGAAAGACACACAGGGCTACACCTTC
- | TRBD1 | TRBJ1-1 | TRBV10-3 | CAISPSGGTEAFF | TGTGCCATCAGTCCTTCAGGGGGCACTGAAGCTTTCTTT
few | - | TRBJ2-7 | TRBV7-8 | CASSLSPRHQGNLYEQYF | TGTGCCAGCAGCTTATCCCCACGCCACCAGGGGAATCTCTACGAGCAGTACTTC
many | TRBD1 | TRBJ2-2 | TRBV12-3/TRBV12-4 | CASSPPPWTGTGELFF | TGTGCCAGCAGTCCTCCCCCTTGGACAGGGACCGGGGAGCTGTTTTTT
- | - | TRBJ2-1 | TRBV7-9 | CASRFYRANEQFF | TGTGCCAGCAGATTTTACAGGGCCAATGAGCAGTTCTTC
many | - | TRBJ2-5 | TRBV4-1 | CASSPSTSQETQYF | TGCGCCAGCAGCCCCTCGACTAGCCAAGAGACCCAGTACTTC
- | TRBD1 | TRBJ2-2 | TRBV7-9 | CASSSNRDRGANTGELFF | TGTGCCAGCAGCTCTAACCGGGACAGGGGGGCGAACACCGGGGAGCTGTTTTTT
- | - | TRBJ1-1 | TRBV18 | CASLRGVGFEAFF | TGTGCCTCCCTGCGAGGGGTTGGCTTCGAAGCTTTCTTT
many | TRBD2 | TRBJ2-7 | TRBV6-2/TRBV6-3 | CASTYGRLATPYEQYF | TGTGCCAGCACCTACGGTAGACTAGCGACTCCCTACGAGCAGTACTTC
many | - | TRBJ2-7 | TRBV12-3/TRBV12-4 | CASSPGRRTYEQYF | TGTGCCAGCAGCCCGGGCAGGCGTACCTACGAGCAGTACTTC
few | - | TRBJ2-7 | TRBV19 | CASSIEWGDYEQYF | TGTGCCAGTAGTATAGAATGGGGGGACTACGAGCAGTACTTC
- | TRBD1 | TRBJ2-7 | TRBV5-1 | CASTPGQPSYEQYF | TGCGCCAGTACCCCGGGACAGCCTTCCTACGAGCAGTACTTC
few | - | TRBJ2-4 | TRBV27 | CASSSPSGNKNIQYF | TGTGCCAGCAGTTCCCCCTCGGGTAACAAAAACATTCAGTACTTC
- | TRBD1 | TRBJ2-1 | TRBV12-3/TRBV12-4 | CASSVSGQGVIDEQFF | TGTGCCAGCAGTGTTTCGGGACAGGGGGTAATCGATGAGCAGTTCTTC
- | - | TRBJ2-3 | TRBV5-1 | CASSLDLRDTQYF | TGCGCCAGCAGCTTGGACCTCAGAGATACGCAGTATTTT
- | TRBD2 | TRBJ2-2 | TRBV12-3/TRBV12-4 | CASRLGLAGGGTGELFF | TGTGCCAGCAGGTTGGGACTAGCGGGAGGTGGCACCGGGGAGCTGTTTTTT
- | - | TRBJ2-7 | TRBV3-1 | CASSHSPIGGTYSLYEQYF | TGTGCCAGCAGCCATAGTCCAATCGGGGGAACCTACTCCTTGTACGAGCAGTACTTC
few | - | TRBJ2-1 | TRBV27 | CASSFPGGGRFNEQFF | TGTGCCAGCAGTTTCCCAGGGGGCGGGAGGTTCAATGAGCAGTTCTTC
few | - | TRBJ1-5 | TRBV27 | CASSVARGDSNQPQHF | TGTGCCAGCAGTGTAGCCAGAGGAGATAGCAATCAGCCCCAGCATTTT
- | TRBD1 | TRBJ1-6 | TRBV6-1 | CASRWTGSEALHF | TGTGCCAGCAGATGGACAGGGTCTGAAGCCCTCCACTTT
many | - | TRBJ2-7 | TRBV7-2 | CASSLQSLSVSRSYEQYF | TGTGCCAGCAGCTTACAGTCTTTGTCAGTTTCGAGATCCTACGAGCAGTACTTC
few | TRBD1 | TRBJ1-2 | TRBV5-1 | CASRRDREPLAYGYTF | TGCGCCAGCCGACGGGACAGGGAGCCATTAGCCTATGGCTACACCTTC
few | - | TRBJ1-5 | TRBV9 | CASSVEGGIQPQHF | TGTGCCAGCAGCGTAGAGGGAGGAATTCAGCCCCAGCATTTT
many | - | TRBJ1-1 | TRBV12-3/TRBV12-4 | CASSRASNTEAFF | TGTGCCAGCAGTAGGGCCTCGAACACTGAAGCTTTCTTT
- | - | TRBJ2-3 | TRBV7-2 | CASSSEGGLGTDTQYF | TGTGCCAGCAGTTCCGAGGGGGGCCTGGGCACAGATACGCAGTATTTT
- | TRBD2 | TRBJ2-1 | TRBV25-1 | CASARLAGGFNEQFF | TGTGCCAGCGCCAGACTAGCGGGAGGGTTCAATGAGCAGTTCTTC
- | - | TRBJ1-1 | TRBV7-9 | CASSWEANTEAFF | TGTGCCAGCAGCTGGGAGGCGAACACTGAAGCTTTCTTT
many | - | TRBJ2-3 | TRBV28 | CASSPPFQADTQYF | TGTGCCAGCAGTCCGCCCTTTCAAGCAGATACGCAGTATTTT
few | - | TRBJ2-1 | TRBV19 | CASSIGSQSNEQFF | TGTGCCAGTAGTATAGGGTCGCAGTCTAATGAGCAGTTCTTC
many | - | TRBJ2-7 | TRBV28 | CATLPGQLSYEQYF | TGTGCCACCCTTCCCGGACAACTCTCCTACGAGCAGTACTTC
- | - | TRBJ1-5 | TRBV20-1 | CSANDINQPQHF | TGCAGTGCTAATGACATCAATCAGCCCCAGCATTTT
few | - | TRBJ2-5 | TRBV5-1 | CASSPGQSETQYF | TGCGCCAGCAGCCCCGGACAGTCAGAGACCCAGTACTTC
- | - | TRBJ2-1 | TRBV29-1 | CSVSSGLAGNEQFF | TGCAGCGTTTCGTCAGGTCTGGCGGGCAATGAGCAGTTCTTC
few | TRBD1 | TRBJ2-2 | TRBV28 | CASSWGTALMELFF | TGTGCCAGCAGTTGGGGGACAGCACTTATGGAGCTGTTTTTT
many | - | TRBJ2-2 | TRBV13 | CASSLGRGTGELFF | TGTGCCAGCAGCTTAGGCAGGGGCACCGGGGAGCTGTTTTTT
- | TRBD2 | TRBJ2-7 | TRBV6-2/TRBV6-3 | CASSTGLAGAGEGYEQYF | TGTGCCAGCAGTACGGGACTAGCGGGAGCTGGAGAAGGCTACGAGCAGTACTTC
few | TRBD1 | TRBJ2-5 | TRBV19 | CASSLAQGYQETQYF | TGTGCCAGTAGTCTTGCACAGGGGTACCAAGAGACCCAGTACTTC
- | TRBD2 | TRBJ2-2 | TRBV20-1 | CSARDWGGGTGELFF | TGCAGTGCTAGAGATTGGGGGGGTGGCACCGGGGAGCTGTTTTTT
- | - | TRBJ2-1 | TRBV5-6 | CASSFLGELGNEQFF | TGTGCCAGCAGCTTTTTGGGGGAACTGGGCAATGAGCAGTTCTTC
- | - | TRBJ2-7 | TRBV7-9 | CASSLGGAGSYEQYF | TGTGCCAGCAGCTTAGGGGGGGCGGGCTCCTACGAGCAGTACTTC
few | TRBD2 | TRBJ2-3 | TRBV28 | CAPWLAGESDTQYF | TGTGCCCCCTGGCTAGCGGGAGAATCCGATACGCAGTATTTT
few | TRBD1 | TRBJ2-7 | TRBV6-1 | CASREQGAREQYF | TGTGCCAGCAGAGAACAGGGGGCGCGGGAGCAGTACTTC
many | - | TRBJ1-2 | TRBV11-2 | CASSFQTNGYTF | TGTGCCAGCAGCTTCCAGACAAATGGCTACACCTTC
- | TRBD2 | TRBJ2-1 | TRBV7-3 | CASSLSLAGGTYNEQFF | TGTGCCAGCAGCTTGTCACTAGCGGGAGGAACTTACAATGAGCAGTTCTTC
few | - | TRBJ2-1 | TRBV9 | CASSGKGGSSYNEQFF | TGTGCCAGCAGCGGAAAAGGGGGGAGCTCCTACAATGAGCAGTTCTTC
many | TRBD1 | TRBJ1-3 | TRBV7-8 | CASSLVSGTGGARGNTIYF | TGTGCCAGCAGCTTAGTTAGCGGCACAGGGGGCGCGAGGGGAAACACCATATATTTT